These 2 T cell receptor beta chains originate from one sample sequenced in a study of blood T cell repertoires in COVID-19. Generated by immunoSEQ multiplex PCR, the TCRdb table keeps only in-frame clones and is missing some. The repertoire has around 360,000 clones, roughly 90% of them found once; the top ten carry approximately 3%. Sequencing was performed on PBMCs or T cells enriched from blood (not recorded which). These receptors came from a woman aged 30 to 39 who had recovered from COVID-19.

The V gene is TRBV7-9, the J gene TRBJ2-7; 9 positions agree with TRBD1. CDR3 size: 15 residues. The germline gives CDR1 SEHNR, CDR2 FQNEAQ (reference sequence). The ends lost 3 bases at V and 3 bases at J; junction bases unmatched: 6. The CDR3 spells CASSFPPGQGYEQYF. The CDR3 region has the DNA TGTGCCAGCAGCTTCCCCCCGGGACAGGGCTACGAGCAGTACTTC.

The chain recombines TRBV5-1 with TRBJ2-4; 9 bases align to TRBD2. The germline V gene encodes CDR1 SGHRS and CDR2 YFSETQ. Trimming took 4 bases from V and 8 from J; bases not matched to a gene: 4. The CDR3 has 13 amino acids. This CDR3 is CASSPGLAHIQYF. CDR3 coding DNA: TGCGCCAGCAGCCCCGGACTAGCGCACATTCAGTACTTC.